This T cell receptor beta chain was identified in a study of breast tumors, draining lymph nodes, adjacent tissues. Study results and limitations: That most tumor T cells come from lymph nodes remained unproven.

Breast cancer patients provided tissue from their axillary draining lymph nodes. The CDR3 contains 15 residues. Per the germline V gene, CDR1 is LNHDA and CDR2 is SQIVND (reference sequence). V shed 6 bases and J 4 bases; nucleotides not matched to a gene: 11. Ten or more counts support this clonotype. Its antigen remains unknown. TCRdb re-derived calls from the multiplex PCR reads in MiXCR, one entry per CDR3 protein. The table records about 130,000 distinct CDR3 sequences, roughly 21% of them present only once. The origin of this receptor is a female donor with breast cancer. Some clones in this sample may be carry-over from other donors' samples. This sequence joins TRBV19 and TRBJ1-2; 7 bases agree with TRBD1. The sequencing input was axillary lymph node tissue. CDR3 bases: TGTGCCAGTAGAAATACAGGGGCTCAGGGCTATGGCTACACCTTC. This encodes CASRNTGAQGYGYTF. The full variable domain, completed using reference TRBV19 and TRBJ1-2, is DGGITQSPKYLFRKEGQNVTLSCEQNLNHDAMYWYRQDPGQGLRLIYYSQIVNDFQKGDIAEGYSVSREKKESFPLTVTSAQKNPTAFYLCASRNTGAQGYGYTFGSGTRLTVV.